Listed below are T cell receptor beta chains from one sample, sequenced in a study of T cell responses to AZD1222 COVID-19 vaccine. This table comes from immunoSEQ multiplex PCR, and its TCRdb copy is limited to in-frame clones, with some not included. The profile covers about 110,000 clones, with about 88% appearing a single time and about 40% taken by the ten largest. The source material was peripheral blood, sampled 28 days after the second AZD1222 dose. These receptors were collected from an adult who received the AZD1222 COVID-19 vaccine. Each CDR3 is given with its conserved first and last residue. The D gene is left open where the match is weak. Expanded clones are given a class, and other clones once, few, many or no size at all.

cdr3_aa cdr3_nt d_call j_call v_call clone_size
CASSDLGGTSGSYYEQYF TGTGCCAGCAGTGATCTGGGGGGGACTAGCGGGAGTTATTACGAGCAGTACTTC TRBD2 TRBJ2-7 TRBV6-1 NA
CASSQRTGRFYEQYF TGTGCCAGCAGCCAAAGGACAGGGCGGTTTTACGAGCAGTACTTC TRBD1 TRBJ2-7 TRBV3-1/TRBV3-2 NA
CASSVLPTSGAYNEQFF TGTGCCAGCAGCGTGCTCCCCACTAGCGGAGCCTACAATGAGCAGTTCTTC TRBD2 TRBJ2-1 TRBV9 NA
CASSQGIATNEKLFF TGTGCCAGCAGCCAAGGGATTGCAACTAATGAAAAACTGTTTTTT NA TRBJ1-4 TRBV14 NA
CASSLDRYSNQPQHF TGTGCCAGCAGCTTGGACAGGTATAGCAATCAGCCCCAGCATTTT TRBD1 TRBJ1-5 TRBV7-9 NA
CASSSFYRDVNNEQFF TGTGCCAGCAGTTCCTTCTACCGGGACGTAAACAATGAGCAGTTCTTC NA TRBJ2-1 TRBV27 NA
CASSRNTEAFF TGTGCCAGCAGTAGGAACACTGAAGCTTTCTTT NA TRBJ1-1 TRBV12-3/TRBV12-4 NA
CASSLDLGSNQPQHF TGTGCCAGCAGCTTAGATTTGGGGTCCAATCAGCCCCAGCATTTT NA TRBJ1-5 TRBV7-2 NA
CASSHRGTGSREQYF TGTGCCAGCAGCCACCGAGGGACAGGGTCTCGGGAGCAGTACTTC TRBD1 TRBJ2-7 TRBV3-1/TRBV3-2 NA
CASSLDGNYGYTF TGTGCCAGCAGTTTGGACGGGAACTATGGCTACACCTTC NA TRBJ1-2 TRBV28 NA
CATSSKPPVAAEQYF TGTGCCACCAGCAGTAAGCCCCCGGTGGCGGCCGAGCAGTACTTC NA TRBJ2-7 TRBV15 NA
CASSNSNSYEQYF TGCGCCAGCAGCAACAGTAACTCCTACGAGCAGTACTTC NA TRBJ2-7 TRBV5-1 NA
CSVDRLSSGNTIYF TGCAGCGTTGACAGGTTAAGCTCTGGAAACACCATATATTTT NA TRBJ1-3 TRBV29-1 NA
CASSGQLSNQPQHF TGTGCCAGCAGCGGGCAGCTTAGCAATCAGCCCCAGCATTTT NA TRBJ1-5 TRBV27 NA
CASSTRLAGGNEQFF TGTGCCAGCAGTACGAGACTAGCGGGAGGCAATGAGCAGTTCTTC TRBD2 TRBJ2-1 TRBV27 NA
CAWGTSVYNEQFF TGTGCCTGGGGGACTAGCGTCTACAATGAGCAGTTCTTC TRBD2 TRBJ2-1 TRBV30 few
CASRLGDWGSYEQYF TGTGCCAGCAGGCTAGGGGACTGGGGCTCCTACGAGCAGTACTTC NA TRBJ2-7 TRBV6-5 NA
CASSSSGLNQPQHF TGTGCCAGCAGCTCCTCAGGGCTAAATCAGCCCCAGCATTTT NA TRBJ1-5 TRBV5-6 NA